A single sample is the source of the 5 T cell receptor beta chains below, sequenced in a study of T cells in Graves' hyperthyroidism and ophthalmopathy. Using RNA transcripts as the source, TCR beta CDR3 regions were amplified. HTBI primers were employed in a first-round RT-PCR of the TCR CDR3. Via MiXCR, TCRdb re-called the multiplex PCR reads, giving one row per CDR3 protein. The profile shows approximately 330,000 distinct CDR3 sequences, 15% to 20% of them singletons. The sequenced sample consisted of blood. These receptors all come from a woman aged 50 to 60 with Graves' hyperthyroidism.

This clonotype appeared many times. The chain carries TRBV3-1 and TRBJ1-6; D unclear. This CDR3 is 14 amino acids long. The germline V and J ends were trimmed by 5 bases and 7 bases, with 12 bases remaining between them. Germline-derived CDR1 and CDR2 are LGHDT and YNNKEL (reference sequence). The CDR3 DNA sequence: TGTGCCAGCAGCAACGGACGGGTGAATTCACCCCTCCACTTT. Translated, it gives CASSNGRVNSPLHF.

Ten or more counts support this clonotype. V gene TRBV3-1 combines with J gene TRBJ1-4; D call uncertain. V lost 1 base and J 0 bases, leaving 12 bases between the germline ends. Germline-derived CDR1 and CDR2 are LGHDT and YNNKEL (reference sequence). The CDR3 runs 17 residues. CDR3 coding DNA: TGTGCCAGCAGCCAAGGCGTAGGCAGTGCAACTAATGAAAAACTGTTTTTT. Amino acid sequence: CASSQGVGSATNEKLFF.

This sequence joins TRBV7-8 and TRBJ2-5, with 9 bases identical to TRBD2. The V and J ends lost 3 bases and 5 bases, in that order; junction bases with no gene match: 7. The CDR3 totals 15 residues. CDR1 SGHVS and CDR2 FQNEAQ come from the germline V gene. This CDR3 is CASSLGLAGLETQYF. The CDR3 DNA reads TGTGCCAGCAGCTTGGGTCTAGCGGGGTTGGAGACCCAGTACTTC.

This clonotype has ten or more counts. The rearrangement links TRBV6-6 to TRBJ2-7, with D perhaps being TRBD1 or TRBD2 (5 bases each). From germline, CDR1 is MNHNY and CDR2 SVGAGI (reference sequence). V lost 6 bases and J lost 2, with 11 bases in between. The CDR3 totals 13 residues. In DNA, the CDR3 is TGTGCCAGCAGCTATTCGGGACCCTACGAGCAGTACTTC. As protein: CASSYSGPYEQYF.

The V gene is TRBV9, the J gene TRBJ1-2; TRBD1 is a possible D gene (5 bases). The CDR3 spans 14 residues. Trimming stripped 3 bases from V and 2 bases from J, with 11 bases between. Germline V lookup: CDR1 SGDLS, CDR2 YYNGEE. Written as DNA, the CDR3 is TGTGCCAGCAGCGGAAGACAGTCAAACTATGGCTACACCTTC. Protein: CASSGRQSNYGYTF.